This entry features one TCR beta chain sequence. Original processing notes: Reference gene primers were amplified, and this amplification served to estimate nucleated cell counts. Sequenced by immunoSEQ multiplex PCR; TCRdb stores in-frame clones only, minus some. Clone size and V and J calls were adopted from that table, with D and trimming inferred from the DNA. Among roughly 87,000 clones listed, around 86% were seen once. The germline V gene encodes CDR1 LGHNA and CDR2 YSLEER. Trimming pared 4 bases from V and 1 base from J, leaving 10 bases between. The CDR3 is made up of 14 amino acids. This sample was included in a study of blood T cell repertoires in COVID-19. At the level of the study: From the United States, Italy and Spain came samples of acute and convalescent COVID-19. T cells, B-cell-depleted T cells, or PBMCs supplied cDNA or gDNA.

This clonotype was sampled from a man aged 35 to 55 with acute or convalescent COVID-19. V gene TRBV4-3 combines with J gene TRBJ1-1; tentatively, D is TRBD1 (6 bases). The specimen was peripheral blood. The CDR3 protein is CASSPGAENTEAFF. CDR3 DNA: TGCGCCAGCAGCCCAGGGGCGGAGAACACTGAAGCTTTCTTT.